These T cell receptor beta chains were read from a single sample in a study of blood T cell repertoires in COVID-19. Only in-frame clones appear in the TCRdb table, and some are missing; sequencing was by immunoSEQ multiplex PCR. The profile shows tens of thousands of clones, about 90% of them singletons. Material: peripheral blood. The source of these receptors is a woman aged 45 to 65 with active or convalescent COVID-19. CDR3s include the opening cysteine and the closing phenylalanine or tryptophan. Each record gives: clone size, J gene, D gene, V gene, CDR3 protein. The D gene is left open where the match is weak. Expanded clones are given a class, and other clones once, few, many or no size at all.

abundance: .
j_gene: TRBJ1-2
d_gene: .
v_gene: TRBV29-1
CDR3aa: CSVDNEEGSYTF

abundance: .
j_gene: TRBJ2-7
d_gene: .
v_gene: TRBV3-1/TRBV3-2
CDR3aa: CASSQAGVNEQYF

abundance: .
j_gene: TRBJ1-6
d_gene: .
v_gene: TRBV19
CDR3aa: CASSIRTEDNSPLHF

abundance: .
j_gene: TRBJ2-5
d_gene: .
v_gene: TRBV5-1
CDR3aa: CASSLGTPRETQYF

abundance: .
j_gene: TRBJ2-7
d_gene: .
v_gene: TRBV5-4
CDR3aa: CASSRGPSPPEQYF

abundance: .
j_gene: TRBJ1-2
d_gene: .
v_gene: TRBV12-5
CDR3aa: CASGLVQSYGYTF

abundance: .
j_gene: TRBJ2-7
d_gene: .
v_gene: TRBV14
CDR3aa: CASSQLTGEREQYF

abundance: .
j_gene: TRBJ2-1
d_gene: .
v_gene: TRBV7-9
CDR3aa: CASSSQYNEQFF

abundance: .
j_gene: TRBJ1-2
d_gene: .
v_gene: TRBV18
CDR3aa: CASSPQTVPRDGYTF

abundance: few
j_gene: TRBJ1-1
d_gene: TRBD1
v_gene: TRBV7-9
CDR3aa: CASTPWTGNTEAFF

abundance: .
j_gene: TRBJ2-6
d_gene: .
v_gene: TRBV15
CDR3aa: CATSRSDPRDISASGANVLTF

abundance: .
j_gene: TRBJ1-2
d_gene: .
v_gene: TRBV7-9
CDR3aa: CASSPGLVGYTF

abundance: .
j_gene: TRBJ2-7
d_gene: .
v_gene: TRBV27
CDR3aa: CASHSPQVIYEQYF

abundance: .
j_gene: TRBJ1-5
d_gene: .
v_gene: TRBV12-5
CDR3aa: CASGLDLRGGPQHF

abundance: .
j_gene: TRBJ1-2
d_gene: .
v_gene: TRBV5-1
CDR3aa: CASSLGYDRNFYNYGYTF

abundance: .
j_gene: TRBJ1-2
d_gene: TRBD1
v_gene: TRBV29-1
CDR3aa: CSVDGDSYGYTF

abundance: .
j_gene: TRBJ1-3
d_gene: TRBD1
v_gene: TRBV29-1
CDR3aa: CSVEGHQGAIGNTIYF

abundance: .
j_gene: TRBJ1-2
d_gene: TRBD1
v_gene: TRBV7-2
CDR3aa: CASSLETGRYTF

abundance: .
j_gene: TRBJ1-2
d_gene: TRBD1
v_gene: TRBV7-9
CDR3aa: CASSRGQGGYGYTF

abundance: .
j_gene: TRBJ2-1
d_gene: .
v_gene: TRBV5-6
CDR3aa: CASSPRGTYNEQFF

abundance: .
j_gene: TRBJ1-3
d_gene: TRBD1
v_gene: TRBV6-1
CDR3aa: CASSATGTGLGNTIYF

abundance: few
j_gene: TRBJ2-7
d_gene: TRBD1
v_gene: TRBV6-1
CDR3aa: CASSERGGEFYEQYF

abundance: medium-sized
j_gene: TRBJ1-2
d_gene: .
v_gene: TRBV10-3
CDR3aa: CAISGTNYGYTF

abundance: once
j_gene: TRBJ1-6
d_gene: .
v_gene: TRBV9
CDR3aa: CASSGSGSYNSPLHF